Each of the 21 T cell receptor beta chains below was sequenced from the same sample in a study of human T cells and chemical hapten exposure (dated by TCRdb to about 2021). Taken with the paper, the label for time point translates to: patch test 1, 2 weeks after DPC sensitization. In the paper's terms, the treatment or condition label means: therapeutic diphenylcyclopropenone sensitization with weekly scalp DPC. Library construction relied on RACE. TCRdb shows the sequencer as NextSeq 500. TCRdb reprocessed the public reads (quality trimming at Q25 with fastp, clone calling with MiXCR) and kept in-frame beta chains. Identical CDR3 protein sequences are pooled into one entry, listed with their most common genes and DNA. Across this sample there are 380,000 or so distinct CDR3 sequences, with approximately 5% seen only once. The ten largest clones capture around 2% of the sample. The sample was whole blood, taken in connection with sensitization to the hapten diphenylcyclopropenone (DPC). The receptors derive from a woman between 45 and 60 years old with alopecia areata. Some clones in this sample may be carry-over from other donors' samples.

J is TRBJ1-5 and V is TRBV20-1, with 11 bases aligning to TRBD1. With V trimmed by 3 bases and J by 0 bases, 7 bases remained unmatched. The germline V gene has CDR1 DFQATT and CDR2 SNEGSKA (reference sequence). The CDR3 consists of 17 residues. The CDR3 DNA follows: TGCAGTGCTAGGGGACAGGGGGTCGCTCATAGCAATCAGCCCCAGCATTTT. This encodes CSARGQGVAHSNQPQHF.

In its sample, this clonotype was seen a few times. CDR3 protein: CSVAQISGNTIYF. The CDR3 DNA is TGCAGCGTTGCACAGATCTCTGGAAACACCATATATTTT. The chain joins TRBV29-1 to TRBJ1-3; D not resolved. The CDR3 runs to 13 residues. Trimming pared 4 bases from V and 0 bases from J, leaving 7 bases between. CDR1 and CDR2 (germline): SQVTM, ANQGSEA.

Concerning this clonotype itself: The junction differs from germline at one of its ends, possibly a read error. This sequence joins TRBV19 and TRBJ2-2; TRBD2 agrees at 9 bases. Germline CDR1 LNHDA, CDR2 SQIVND (reference sequence). The CDR3 extends over 18 amino acids. The CDR3 DNA follows: TGTGCCAGTAGGATAGGATTTCTGGCGGGAGGGACGGCCGGGGAGCTGTTTTTT. Protein: CASRIGFLAGGTAGELFF.

This clonotype was counted a few times. This rearrangement joins TRBV20-1 to TRBJ2-7, with 8 bases fitting TRBD1. CDR3 length: 14 amino acids. CDR1 and CDR2 (germline): DFQATT, SNEGSKA (reference sequence). The trim removed 2 bases at V and 3 bases at J, leaving 6 bases unmatched. The CDR3 DNA sequence: TGCAGTGCTAGAACCCCCGGGACAGGCTACGAGCAGTACTTC. Its protein product is CSARTPGTGYEQYF.

The chain joins TRBV28 to TRBJ1-1; no definite D call. V was clipped by 11 bases and J by 8 bases, with 12 bases between them. CDR1 and CDR2 (germline): MDHEN, SYDVKM. This CDR3 has 10 amino acids. In DNA, the CDR3 is TGTGCCGTTGAGCGGTTAGAAGCTTTCTTT. Translating it yields CAVERLEAFF.

In this sample, this clonotype turned up many times. This chain uses TRBV11-2 with TRBJ1-5; D call uncertain. With 1 base removed from V and 2 bases from J, the gap between germline ends came to 9 bases. CDR1 and CDR2 from the germline V gene are SGHAT and FQNNGV. This CDR3 contains 15 residues. CDR3 residues: CASSLGSRGNQPQHF. DNA of the CDR3: TGTGCCAGCAGCTTAGGTAGCAGAGGCAATCAGCCCCAGCATTTT.

The table lists this clonotype with many counts. V gene TRBV4-2 combines with J gene TRBJ2-3; 8 bases fit TRBD2. The junction had 3 bases not matched to a gene; V was cut back by 0 bases and J by 1 base. The CDR3 is made up of 16 amino acids. The germline V gene has CDR1 LGHNA and CDR2 YNFKEQ. CDR3 sequence: CASSQESSGGTDTQYF. The CDR3 coding sequence is TGTGCCAGCAGCCAAGAGAGTAGCGGGGGCACAGATACGCAGTATTTT.

The V and J genes are TRBV10-2 and TRBJ2-1; 8 bases align to TRBD2. This CDR3 is built from 14 residues. The V gene end was trimmed by 6 bases and the J gene end by 4 bases; junction bases not matched to a gene: 5. The germline V gene encodes CDR1 WSHSY and CDR2 SAAADI. CDR3 sequence: CASRPGGPYNEQFF. The DNA of the CDR3 is TGCGCCAGCAGGCCGGGAGGGCCTTACAATGAGCAGTTCTTC.

This clonotype was detected many times. This rearrangement joins TRBV7-2 to TRBJ2-3; D perhaps matches TRBD2 (6 bases). V lost 2 bases to trimming and J lost 0 bases, with 12 bases between them. This CDR3 has 16 amino acids. Germline CDR1 is SGHTA and CDR2 is FQGNSA. CDR3 sequence reads: CASSLSGSISTDTQYF. The CDR3 bases are TGTGCCAGCAGCTTATCCGGGAGCATTAGCACAGATACGCAGTATTTT.

This clonotype appeared many times. The chain is built from TRBV10-3 and TRBJ2-2, with 9 positions matching TRBD1. The trim removed 8 bases at V and 6 bases at J, leaving 16 bases unmatched. This CDR3 spans 17 amino acids. Germline V gene lookup returns CDR1 ENHRY and CDR2 SYGVKD. CDR3 nucleotides: TGTGCCATCCCCCGGGACAGGGAGACAGGGGGATCCGGGGAGCTGTTTTTT. Amino acids: CAIPRDRETGGSGELFF.

This clonotype has ten or more counts. This rearrangement joins TRBV12-3 or TRBV12-4 to TRBJ2-7; 7 bases match TRBD1. The CDR3 has 12 residues. Trimming took 7 bases from V and 5 from J; bases not matched to a gene: 5. The CDR3 here is CASTLGGHEQYF. CDR3 coding DNA: TGTGCCAGCACCTTAGGGGGCCACGAGCAGTACTTC.

V and J are TRBV20-1 and TRBJ1-2; 8 bases agree with TRBD1. Losses at the gene ends were 6 bases for V and 3 bases for J; bases not matched to a gene: 12. The CDR3 extends over 15 amino acids. Germline V CDR1 and CDR2: DFQATT, SNEGSKA (reference sequence). The CDR3 bases are TGCAGTGCGTCTTACGACAGGGGAGGGGACTATGGCTACACCTTC. Translating it yields CSASYDRGGDYGYTF.

This clonotype was seen a handful of times. The chain combines TRBV6-5 with TRBJ1-1, with D possibly TRBD1 on 5 matching bases. V gave up 3 bases and J gave up 7 bases, with 24 bases separating them. From germline, CDR1 is MNHEY and CDR2 SVGAGI. The CDR3 has 17 residues. CDR3 region: CASSYSSYGGPNYEAFF. The CDR3 bases are TGTGCCAGCAGTTATTCATCATATGGGGGTCCCAACTATGAAGCTTTCTTT.

V and J are TRBV28 and TRBJ1-5; 7 bases fit TRBD1. This CDR3 contains 18 residues. Germline CDR1 is MDHEN and CDR2 is SYDVKM. The J segment lost 1 base and the V segment lost 1 base, leaving 10 bases of the junction unmatched. The CDR3 reads CASSLLSTGLGSNQPQHF. The CDR3 coding sequence is TGTGCCAGCAGTTTATTGTCGACAGGGTTAGGAAGCAATCAGCCCCAGCATTTT.

The table lists this clonotype with many counts. This chain connects TRBV12-3 or TRBV12-4 to TRBJ2-6; D might be TRBD2 (6 bases). V lost 7 bases, J lost 4 bases, and 17 bases lay in between. CDR3 length: 16 amino acids. The CDR3 sequence: CASTRGSGSGANVLTF. In DNA, the CDR3 is TGTGCCAGCACCCGGGGAAGCGGGTCCGGGGCCAACGTCCTGACTTTC.

The chain couples TRBV5-6 to TRBJ1-5; D is unresolved. Germline-derived CDR1 and CDR2 are SGHDT and YYEEEE. With 0 bases removed from V and 3 bases from J, the gap between germline ends came to 10 bases. This CDR3 has 15 amino acids. The CDR3 is CASSLGRTPNQPQHF. DNA of the CDR3: TGTGCCAGCAGCTTGGGCCGGACGCCCAATCAGCCCCAGCATTTT.

This clonotype was seen at least ten times. V and J are TRBV25-1 and TRBJ2-7, with 12 bases fitting TRBD2. The length of the CDR3 is 13 residues. The V gene end was trimmed by 8 bases and the J gene end by 4 bases; junction bases not matched to a gene: 3. Looked up from germline, CDR1 is MGHDK and CDR2 is SYGVNS. This CDR3 is CASAGLAGYEQYF. The CDR3 DNA reads as TGTGCCAGCGCAGGACTAGCGGGGTACGAGCAGTACTTC.

This clonotype was observed at least ten times. This CDR3 is CASTDTVYNEQFF. For the CDR3, the DNA is TGTGCCAGCACTGACACTGTCTACAATGAGCAGTTCTTC. J is TRBJ2-1 and V is TRBV12-3 or TRBV12-4; D gene ambiguous. V shed 7 bases and J shed 3 bases, with 10 bases lying between them. The CDR3 runs 13 residues.

This clonotype was seen repeatedly, ten times or more. The DNA for the CDR3 is TGTGCCAGCAGCTTGGGTCCTAGCCCTGGAAACACCATATATTTT. Protein: CASSLGPSPGNTIYF. V usage is TRBV7-7 and J usage is TRBJ1-3, with no clear D. V was clipped by 3 bases and J by 2 bases, with 11 bases between them. The germline gives CDR1 SSHAT, CDR2 FNYEAQ (reference sequence). The CDR3 spans 15 residues. The variable domain in full, completed from reference TRBV7-7 and TRBJ1-3, reads GAGVSQSPRYKVTKRGQDVTLRCDPISSHATLYWYQQALGQGPEFLTYFNYEAQPDKSGLPSDRFSAERPEGSISTLTIQRTEQRDSAMYRCASSLGPSPGNTIYFGEGSWLTVV.

This clonotype was detected ten times or more. The chain links TRBV4-2 to TRBJ2-7; possibly TRBD2 for D (6 bases). V was trimmed by 4 bases and J by 0 bases, leaving 10 bases between them. Per the germline V gene, CDR1 is LGHNA and CDR2 is YNFKEQ. The length of the CDR3 is 14 residues. The CDR3 nucleotides are TGTGCCAGCAGCCCGGGACTGGGCTCCTACGAGCAGTACTTC. This gives the protein CASSPGLGSYEQYF.

Ten or more counts support this clonotype. The CDR3 loop is CASSRPGSGLLAKNIQYF. The CDR3 DNA reads TGTGCCAGTTCACGGCCGGGTAGCGGGCTTCTAGCCAAAAACATTCAGTACTTC. V gene TRBV28 combines with J gene TRBJ2-4, with 7 bases matching TRBD2. Trimming removed 9 bases from V and 0 bases from J; junction bases left unmatched: 17. Germline CDR1 reads MDHEN; CDR2 reads SYDVKM. This CDR3 is built from 18 residues. The variable domain in full, with the rest retrieved from reference TRBV28 and TRBJ2-4, is DVKVTQSSRYLVKRTGEKVFLECVQDMDHENMFWYRQDPGLGLRLIYFSYDVKMKEKGDIPEGYSVSREKKERFSLILESASTNQTSMYLCASSRPGSGLLAKNIQYFGAGTRLSVL.